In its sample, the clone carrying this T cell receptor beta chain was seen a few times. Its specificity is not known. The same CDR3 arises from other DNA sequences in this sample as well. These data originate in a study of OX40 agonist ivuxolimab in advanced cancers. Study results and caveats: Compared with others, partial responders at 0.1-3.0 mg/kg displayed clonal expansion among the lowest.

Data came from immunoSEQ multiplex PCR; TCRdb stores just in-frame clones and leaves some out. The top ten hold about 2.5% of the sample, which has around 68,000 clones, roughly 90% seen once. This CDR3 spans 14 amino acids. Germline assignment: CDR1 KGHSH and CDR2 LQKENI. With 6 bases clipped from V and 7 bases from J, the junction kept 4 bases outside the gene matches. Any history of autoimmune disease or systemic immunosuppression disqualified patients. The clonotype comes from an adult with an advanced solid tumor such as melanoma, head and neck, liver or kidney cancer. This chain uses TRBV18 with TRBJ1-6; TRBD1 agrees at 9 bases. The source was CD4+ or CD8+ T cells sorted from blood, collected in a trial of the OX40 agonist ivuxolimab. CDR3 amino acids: CASSRDRVNSPLHF. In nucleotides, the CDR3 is TGTGCCAGCTCGCGGGACAGGGTAAATTCACCCCTCCACTTT.